This entry lists 19 T cell receptor beta chains sequenced from one sample in a study of long-term antiretroviral therapy in people with HIV (dated by TCRdb to 2021 to 2024). Sequencing of the TRB variable region was done with the immunoSEQ hsTCRB v3.0 assay at survey level resolution. TCRdb's version of the immuneACCESS table is confined to in-frame rearrangements and falls short of the full clone set. An unresolved V gene accounts for under half of the shortfall where checked; the remainder is of unknown origin. A total of 18,000 or so clones appear in this sample, 80% to 90% of them only once. Roughly 9.3% of the sample is held by the ten biggest clonotypes. Sequences were derived from unsorted PBMCs, sampled 4.2 years after starting antiretroviral therapy. The receptors were gathered from a man aged 50-60 years with HIV.

This chain uses TRBV7-9 with TRBJ2-7, with D possibly being TRBD1 or TRBD2 (5 bases each). The CDR3 spans 15 residues. Germline values: CDR1 SEHNR, CDR2 FQNEAQ (reference sequence). Trimming cost V 1 base and J 1 base, with 11 bases left between them. This CDR3 is CASSLVGGGSYEQYF. In DNA, the CDR3 is TGTGCCAGCAGCTTAGTTGGGGGTGGGTCCTACGAGCAGTACTTC. Full variable domain (rest looked up from reference TRBV7-9 and TRBJ2-7): DTGVSQNPRHKITKRGQNVTFRCDPISEHNRLYWYRQTLGQGPEFLTYFQNEAQLEKSRLLSDRFSAERPKGSFSTLEIQRTEQGDSAMYLCASSLVGGGSYEQYFGPGTRLTVT.

This chain connects TRBV5-4 to TRBJ1-2, with D perhaps matching TRBD1 (6 bases). Germline CDR1 SGHNT, CDR2 YYREEE (reference sequence). V was trimmed by 1 base and J by 7 bases, leaving 17 bases between them. The CDR3 totals 15 residues. Written as DNA, the CDR3 is TGTGCCAGCAGCTTGAGGGGCCGCCAAGGGGGTGGCTACACCTTC. It translates to CASSLRGRQGGGYTF.

CDR3 sequence reads: CASSEGRDGYQPQHF. For the CDR3, the DNA is TGCGCCAGCAGTGAAGGAAGGGACGGTTATCAGCCCCAGCATTTT. This chain uses TRBV10-2 with TRBJ1-5; possible D gene TRBD1, 5 bases. Germline V gene sequence: CDR1 WSHSY, CDR2 SAAADI. This CDR3 is 15 amino acids long. Trimming removed 3 bases from V and 5 bases from J, with 14 bases in between.

The CDR3 protein is CASSQEFRISGNTIYF. CDR3 nucleotide sequence: TGCGCCAGCAGCCAAGAGTTCAGGATCTCTGGAAACACCATATATTTT. V usage is TRBV4-3 and J usage is TRBJ1-3; D unresolved. The CDR3 is 16 residues long. V was shortened by 0 bases and J by 0 bases, with 9 bases between the two germline ends. Germline lookup yields CDR1 LGHNA and CDR2 YSLEER.

The chain is built from TRBV30 and TRBJ2-7; possible D gene TRBD1, 6 bases. The CDR3 covers 15 residues. V was trimmed by 3 bases and J by 0 bases, leaving 15 bases between them. Germline-derived CDR1 and CDR2 are GTSNPN and SVGIG (reference sequence). The CDR3 nucleotides read TGTGCCTGGAGCCGGGGACATGGAAGCTCCTACGAGCAGTACTTC. Its protein product is CAWSRGHGSSYEQYF.

This sequence joins TRBV19 and TRBJ1-5; D might be TRBD1 (5 bases). V shed 1 base and J shed 4 bases, with 11 bases lying between them. The CDR3 runs to 15 residues. CDR1 and CDR2 from the germline V gene are LNHDA and SQIVND (reference sequence). CDR3 protein: CASSIAAGSNQPQHF. DNA for the CDR3: TGTGCCAGTAGTATAGCGGCAGGGTCTAATCAGCCCCAGCATTTT. Full variable domain (remainder filled in from reference TRBV19 and TRBJ1-5): DGGITQSPKYLFRKEGQNVTLSCEQNLNHDAMYWYRQDPGQGLRLIYYSQIVNDFQKGDIAEGYSVSREKKESFPLTVTSAQKNPTAFYLCASSIAAGSNQPQHFGDGTRLSIL.

The rearrangement joins TRBV5-8 to TRBJ2-7; D is possibly TRBD2 (6 bases). Germline CDR1 is SGHTS and CDR2 is YDEGEE. CDR3 length: 13 amino acids. V shed 3 bases and J shed 12 bases, with 19 bases lying between them. The chain's CDR3 is CASSSRRRSGSYF. The CDR3 nucleotides read TGTGCCAGCAGCTCCCGACGCCGGAGCGGGTCGTACTTC. The variable domain in full, with the rest retrieved from reference TRBV5-8 and TRBJ2-7, is EAGVTQSPTHLIKTRGQQATLRCSPISGHTSVYWYQQALGLGLQFLLWYDEGEERNRGNFPPRFSGRQFPNYSSELNVNALELEDSALYLCASSSRRRSGSYFGPGTRLTVT.

V gene TRBV9 combines with J gene TRBJ1-4; D is unclear. Germline lookup yields CDR1 SGDLS and CDR2 YYNGEE. The V end was cut by 0 bases, the J end by 6 bases, with 12 bases between. CDR3 size: 15 residues. CDR3 sequence: CASSVGGTADEKLFF. CDR3 nucleotides: TGTGCCAGCAGCGTAGGGGGTACGGCCGATGAAAAACTGTTTTTT. Supplemented by reference TRBV9 and TRBJ1-4, the full variable domain reads DSGVTQTPKHLITATGQRVTLRCSPRSGDLSVYWYQQSLDQGLQFLIQYYNGEERAKGNILERFSAQQFPDLHSELNLSSLELGDSALYFCASSVGGTADEKLFFGSGTQLSVL.

This clone was seen a few times. The V and J genes are TRBV9 and TRBJ2-7, with D unresolved. CDR1 is SGDLS, CDR2 YYNGEE, per germline. The CDR3 is 12 amino acids. V lost 0 bases and J 5 bases, leaving 6 bases between the germline ends. The CDR3: CASSVAGDEQYF. In DNA, the CDR3 is TGTGCCAGCAGCGTAGCCGGAGACGAGCAGTACTTC.

The chain has TRBV2 and TRBJ2-7; 7 nucleotides agree with TRBD2. The V gene end was trimmed by 5 bases and the J gene end by 4 bases; junction bases not matched to a gene: 8. Per germline, CDR1 SNHLY and CDR2 FYNNEI. The CDR3 length is 14 residues. CDR3 sequence: CASSSGVVSYEQYF. The CDR3 region has the DNA TGTGCCAGCAGTAGCGGGGTGGTCTCTTACGAGCAGTACTTC.

The J gene is TRBJ2-1, the V gene TRBV4-1; 11 bases are a match to TRBD2. Germline lookup yields CDR1 MGHRA and CDR2 YSYEKL. The CDR3 length is 17 residues. The trim removed 4 bases at V and 6 bases at J, leaving 11 bases unmatched. CDR3 nucleotide sequence: TGCGCCAGCAGCCCGATCATAACTAGCGGGGGACTCAATGAGCAGTTCTTC. Its protein is CASSPIITSGGLNEQFF.

The rearrangement links TRBV6-6 to TRBJ2-7; D is possibly TRBD1 or TRBD2 (5 bases each). CDR3 length: 15 amino acids. V was trimmed by 7 bases and J by 3 bases, leaving 19 bases between them. Germline-derived CDR1 and CDR2 are MNHNY and SVGAGI (reference sequence). The CDR3: CASTWETARDYEQYF. CDR3 nucleotides: TGTGCCAGCACCTGGGAGACAGCGAGAGACTACGAGCAGTACTTC.

The CDR3 nucleotides read TGTGCCAGCAGCTTAGGGGATATGGGCTATGGCTACACCTTC. The encoded protein is CASSLGDMGYGYTF. The V call is TRBV7-9, the J call TRBJ1-2; D is undetermined. The CDR3 has 14 residues. The V end was cut by 1 base, the J end by 4 bases, with 10 bases between. Germline V CDR1 and CDR2: SEHNR, FQNEAQ (reference sequence).

The gene calls are TRBV7-8 and TRBJ1-1; TRBD1 is a possible D gene (5 bases). The CDR3 covers 17 residues. V was clipped by 1 base and J by 5 bases, with 20 bases between them. Per the germline V gene, CDR1 is SGHVS and CDR2 is FQNEAQ. The CDR3 sequence: CASSLGGMPGWGTEAFF. The CDR3 coding sequence is TGTGCCAGCAGCTTAGGAGGGATGCCAGGGTGGGGGACTGAAGCTTTCTTT.

A few counts support this clone. V gene TRBV27 combines with J gene TRBJ1-3, with TRBD1 as a possible D gene (6 bases). CDR3 length: 16 amino acids. Germline CDR1 is MNHEY and CDR2 is SMNVEV (reference sequence). The V and J ends lost 5 bases and 0 bases respectively, with 14 bases between them. The CDR3 here is CASSPPRDISGNTIYF. The CDR3 nucleotides are TGTGCCAGCAGTCCCCCCCGGGACATCTCTGGAAACACCATATATTTT.

The chain has TRBV29-1 and TRBJ2-7; possible D gene TRBD2, 7 bases. The V gene's germline CDR1 is SQVTM and CDR2 ANQGSEA. This CDR3 spans 12 amino acids. V gave up 4 bases and J gave up 2 bases, with 9 bases separating them. CDR3 loop: CSVVGGAYEQYF. The CDR3 DNA reads TGCAGCGTTGTAGGGGGGGCCTACGAGCAGTACTTC.

The chain employs TRBV7-9 and TRBJ1-4; 10 bases are shared with TRBD1. The CDR3 is made up of 17 amino acids. Germline V gene lookup returns CDR1 SEHNR and CDR2 FQNEAQ (reference sequence). V was pared by 0 bases and J by 1 base, with 2 bases of the junction left unmatched. CDR3: CASSLAGQGGTNEKLFF. The DNA for the CDR3 is TGTGCCAGCAGCTTAGCAGGACAGGGGGGAACTAATGAAAAACTGTTTTTT.

V is TRBV11-2 and J is TRBJ1-1, with 7 bases lining up with TRBD1. This CDR3 has 14 amino acids. Germline V gene sequence: CDR1 SGHAT, CDR2 FQNNGV. V lost 4 bases to trimming and J lost 2 bases; unmatched junction nucleotides: 4. CDR3 nucleotides: TGTGCCAGCAGCTGGGACAGAGGAAACACTGAAGCTTTCTTT. Its translation is CASSWDRGNTEAFF.

The rearrangement links TRBV29-1 to TRBJ1-2, with 9 bases lining up with TRBD1. CDR1 is SQVTM, CDR2 ANQGSEA, per germline. V gave up 5 bases and J gave up 4 bases; unmatched junction bases: 8. This CDR3 is built from 14 residues. The CDR3, as DNA: TGCAGCGTTCCGACAGGGGGTCAGGGCTATGGCTACACCTTC. This sequence encodes CSVPTGGQGYGYTF. Filled out from reference TRBV29-1 and TRBJ1-2, the complete variable domain reads SAVISQKPSRDICQRGTSLTIQCQVDSQVTMMFWYRQQPGQSLTLIATANQGSEATYESGFVIDKFPISRPNLTFSTLTVSNMSPEDSSIYLCSVPTGGQGYGYTFGSGTRLTVV.